One and the same sample provided the 16 T cell receptor beta chains below, sequenced in a study of radiotherapy plus CTLA-4 blockade in lung cancer. Libraries were prepared by immunoSEQ multiplex PCR; TCRdb keeps only in-frame clonotypes and omits some of them. The sample lists tens of thousands of clones, roughly 86% occurring once. The sequenced sample was peripheral blood, obtained from a patient treated with radiotherapy plus ipilimumab. These TCRs come from a human donor with non-small cell lung cancer that progressed on radiotherapy plus ipilimumab.

The chain joins TRBV7-2 to TRBJ2-2; 8 bases match TRBD1. Per the germline V gene, CDR1 is SGHTA and CDR2 is FQGNSA. The trim removed 8 bases at V and 7 bases at J, leaving 15 bases unmatched. The CDR3 length is 16 residues. CDR3 in DNA: TGTGCCAGCTTGTCGCAGGGGGCCGGTCATATCGGGGAGCTGTTTTTT. Protein: CASLSQGAGHIGELFF.

This clone appeared once. V usage is TRBV18 and J usage is TRBJ1-3; D not resolved. V lost 3 bases, J lost 5 bases, and 5 bases lay in between. This CDR3 region has 12 residues. Germline V gene data show CDR1 as KGHSH and CDR2 as LQKENI. The CDR3 coding sequence is TGTGCCAGCTCACCGGGCCGAAACACCATATATTTT. Protein sequence: CASSPGRNTIYF.

This chain connects TRBV25-1 to TRBJ2-7; D ambiguous. CDR1 is MGHDK and CDR2 is SYGVNS in the germline V gene. With 1 base removed from V and 3 bases from J, the gap between germline ends came to 4 bases. The length of the CDR3 is 12 residues. DNA for the CDR3: TGTGCCAGCAGTGAATCAGTCTACGAGCAGTACTTC. This translates into CASSESVYEQYF.

The chain employs TRBV11-2 and TRBJ1-1; TRBD1 might be the D (6 bases). The V gene lost 4 bases and the J gene lost 6 bases, with 9 bases spanning the gap. CDR1 is SGHAT and CDR2 is FQNNGV in the germline V gene. There are 12 residues in the CDR3. The CDR3 spells CASSSGAAEAFF. For the CDR3, the DNA is TGTGCCAGCAGCTCAGGGGCCGCTGAAGCTTTCTTT.

V usage is TRBV6-5 and J usage is TRBJ2-7; tentatively, D is TRBD1 (6 bases). V lost 6 bases to trimming and J lost 0 bases, with 15 bases between them. The CDR3 length is 15 residues. Germline-derived CDR1 and CDR2 are MNHEY and SVGAGI. CDR3 in DNA: TGTGCCAGCAGACCTCAACGGGACAACTCCTACGAGCAGTACTTC. This gives the protein CASRPQRDNSYEQYF.

This sequence joins TRBV4-2 and TRBJ2-7, with 7 bases aligning to TRBD1. The CDR3 runs 18 residues. Trimming cost V 0 bases and J 0 bases; bases outside gene matches: 11. CDR1 LGHNA and CDR2 YNFKEQ come from the germline V gene. CDR3 sequence (DNA): TGTGCCAGCAGCCAAGATCTATCGGGACAGTATTACTCCTACGAGCAGTACTTC. It encodes CASSQDLSGQYYSYEQYF.

The chain recombines TRBV5-1 with TRBJ2-1; TRBD2 matches 12 bases. Trimming cost V 0 bases and J 6 bases; bases outside gene matches: 1. Looked up from germline, CDR1 is SGHRS and CDR2 is YFSETQ. The CDR3 is made up of 15 amino acids. CDR3 DNA sequence: TGCGCCAGCAGCTTGGGGACTAGCGGGACCAATGAGCAGTTCTTC. This encodes CASSLGTSGTNEQFF.

This clone has just one count. V usage is TRBV9 and J usage is TRBJ1-3; the D gene is possibly TRBD1 (6 bases). The CDR3 loop spans 15 amino acids. The germline CDR1 and CDR2 sequences are SGDLS and YYNGEE. V gave up 3 bases and J gave up 2 bases, with 12 bases separating them. In DNA form, the CDR3 reads TGTGCCAGCAGCGCGCAGGGGTCAACTGGAAACACCATATATTTT. Amino acid sequence: CASSAQGSTGNTIYF. The full variable domain, in which reference TRBV9 and TRBJ1-3 provide the parts outside the CDR3, is DSGVTQTPKHLITATGQRVTLRCSPRSGDLSVYWYQQSLDQGLQFLIQYYNGEERAKGNILERFSAQQFPDLHSELNLSSLELGDSALYFCASSAQGSTGNTIYFGEGSWLTVV.

CDR3 nucleotides: TGCGCCAGCAGCTTGGGGGGAGCGGGGGCCCTGGTGGATACGCAGTATTTT. Its protein is CASSLGGAGALVDTQYF. The chain joins TRBV5-1 to TRBJ2-3; TRBD2 matches at 8 bases. The germline CDR1 and CDR2 sequences are SGHRS and YFSETQ. The length of the CDR3 is 17 residues. Germline trimming cut 0 bases from V and 6 bases from J; bases unmatched to any gene: 12.

This chain uses TRBV5-6 with TRBJ2-7; 7 bases fit TRBD2. The germline gives CDR1 SGHDT, CDR2 YYEEEE. The CDR3 loop spans 14 amino acids. V was clipped by 4 bases and J by 1 base; unmatched bases: 5. The CDR3 spells CASSIAGRSYEQYF. Written as DNA, the CDR3 is TGTGCCAGCAGCATAGCGGGCAGATCCTACGAGCAGTACTTC.

The CDR3 reads CAWSGQGSSGANVLTF. The CDR3 DNA follows: TGTGCCTGGAGTGGACAGGGGTCATCTGGGGCCAACGTCCTGACTTTC. V gene TRBV30 combines with J gene TRBJ2-6; 8 bases fit TRBD1. Germline-derived CDR1 and CDR2 are GTSNPN and SVGIG (reference sequence). This CDR3 is 16 amino acids long. V shed 1 base and J 1 base; nucleotides not matched to a gene: 3.

The CDR3 nucleotides read TGTGCCAGCCAGGGGGGGCAGCCCCAGCATTTT. Translation: CASQGGQPQHF. The chain joins TRBV28 to TRBJ1-5; 7 bases agree with TRBD1. CDR1 is MDHEN and CDR2 is SYDVKM in the germline V gene. V dropped 8 bases and J dropped 7; count of bases not matched to a gene: 2. The CDR3 spans 11 residues.

The chain is built from TRBV30 and TRBJ1-2; TRBD1 matches 8 bases. V lost 0 bases and J lost 7; bases outside the gene matches: 4. Per germline, CDR1 GTSNPN and CDR2 SVGIG (reference sequence). CDR3 length equals 13 residues. The CDR3 here is CAWSVVQGGGYTF. CDR3 nucleotides: TGTGCCTGGAGTGTAGTACAGGGGGGTGGCTACACCTTC.

This clone was recorded a few times. The chain recombines TRBV27 with TRBJ1-1, with TRBD1 as a possible D gene (5 bases). The CDR3 loop spans 13 amino acids. V was trimmed by 0 bases and J by 8 bases, leaving 10 bases between them. CDR1 and CDR2 (germline): MNHEY, SMNVEV (reference sequence). As DNA, the CDR3 is TGTGCCAGCAGTTTATCGGCTTGGGGGGAAGCTTTCTTT. Residues: CASSLSAWGEAFF.

The sample holds a few counts of this clone. V usage is TRBV7-3 and J usage is TRBJ1-1; D not resolved. This CDR3 is 13 amino acids long. CDR1 and CDR2 from the germline V gene are SGHTA and FQGTGA. Trimming took 1 base from V and 0 from J, leaving 3 bases between them. In DNA, the CDR3 is TGTGCCAGCAGCTTAAGCGTGAACACTGAAGCTTTCTTT. Translating it yields CASSLSVNTEAFF.

V is TRBV15 and J is TRBJ2-3, with 8 bases fitting TRBD2. Trimming at V came to 0 bases and at J to 2 bases, leaving 7 bases not matched to a gene. Germline lookup yields CDR1 LNHNV and CDR2 YYDKDF (reference sequence). CDR3 length equals 17 residues. The CDR3 here is CATSRDRLAGITDTQYF. The CDR3, as DNA: TGTGCCACCAGCAGAGATCGGCTAGCGGGTATCACAGATACGCAGTATTTT.